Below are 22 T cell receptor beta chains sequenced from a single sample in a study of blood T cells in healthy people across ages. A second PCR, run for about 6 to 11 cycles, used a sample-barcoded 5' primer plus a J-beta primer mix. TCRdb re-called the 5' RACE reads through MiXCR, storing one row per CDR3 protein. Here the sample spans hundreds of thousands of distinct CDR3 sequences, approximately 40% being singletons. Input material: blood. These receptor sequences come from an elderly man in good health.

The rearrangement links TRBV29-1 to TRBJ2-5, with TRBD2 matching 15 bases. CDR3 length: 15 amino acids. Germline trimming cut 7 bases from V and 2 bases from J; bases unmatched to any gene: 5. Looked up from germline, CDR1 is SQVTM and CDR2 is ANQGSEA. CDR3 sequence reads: CSGGTSGGKQETQYF. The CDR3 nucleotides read TGCAGCGGGGGGACTAGCGGGGGGAAGCAAGAGACCCAGTACTTC.

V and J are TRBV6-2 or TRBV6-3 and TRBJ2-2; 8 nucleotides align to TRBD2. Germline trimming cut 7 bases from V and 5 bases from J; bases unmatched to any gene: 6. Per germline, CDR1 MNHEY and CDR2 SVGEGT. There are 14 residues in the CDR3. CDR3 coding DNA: TGTGCCAGCAACCAAGGGACTAGGACCGGGGAGCTGTTTTTT. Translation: CASNQGTRTGELFF.

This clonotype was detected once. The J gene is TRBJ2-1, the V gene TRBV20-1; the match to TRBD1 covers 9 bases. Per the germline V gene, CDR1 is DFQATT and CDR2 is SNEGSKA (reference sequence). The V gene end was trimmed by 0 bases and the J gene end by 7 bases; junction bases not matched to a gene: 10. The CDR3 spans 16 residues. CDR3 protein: CSARDGTGRFWNEQFF. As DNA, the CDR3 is TGCAGTGCTAGAGATGGGACAGGGCGGTTCTGGAATGAGCAGTTCTTC.

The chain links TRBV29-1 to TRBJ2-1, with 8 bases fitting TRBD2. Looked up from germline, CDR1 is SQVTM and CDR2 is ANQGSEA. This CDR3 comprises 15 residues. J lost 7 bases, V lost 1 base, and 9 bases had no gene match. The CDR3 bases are TGCAGCGTTGAAGGGGCAAGCGGGAGCGGTAATGAGCAGTTCTTC. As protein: CSVEGASGSGNEQFF.

The CDR3 DNA follows: TGTGCCAGCAGTTCTGAGATCGTGTCCTACAATGAGCAGTTCTTC. Protein: CASSSEIVSYNEQFF. The J gene is TRBJ2-1, the V gene TRBV28; D unresolved. CDR1 and CDR2 (germline): MDHEN, SYDVKM. With 4 bases removed from V and 1 base from J, the gap between germline ends came to 11 bases. The CDR3 has 15 residues. Drawing the rest from reference TRBV28 and TRBJ2-1, the complete variable domain is DVKVTQSSRYLVKRTGEKVFLECVQDMDHENMFWYRQDPGLGLRLIYFSYDVKMKEKGDIPEGYSVSREKKERFSLILESASTNQTSMYLCASSSEIVSYNEQFFGPGTRLTVL.

This chain's CDR3 is CSASFGNSNQPQHF. Here the CDR3 DNA reads TGCAGTGCTAGCTTCGGAAATAGCAATCAGCCCCAGCATTTT. The chain employs TRBV20-1 and TRBJ1-5, with D unresolved. V gave up 3 bases and J gave up 0 bases, with 9 bases separating them. This CDR3 region has 14 residues. CDR1 is DFQATT, CDR2 SNEGSKA, per germline (reference sequence).

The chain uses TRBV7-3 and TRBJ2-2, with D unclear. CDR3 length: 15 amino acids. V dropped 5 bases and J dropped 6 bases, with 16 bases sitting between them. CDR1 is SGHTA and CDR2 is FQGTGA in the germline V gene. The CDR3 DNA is TGTGCCAGCAGCAAGGACGGGCTACTGGCCGGGGAGCTGTTTTTT. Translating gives CASSKDGLLAGELFF.

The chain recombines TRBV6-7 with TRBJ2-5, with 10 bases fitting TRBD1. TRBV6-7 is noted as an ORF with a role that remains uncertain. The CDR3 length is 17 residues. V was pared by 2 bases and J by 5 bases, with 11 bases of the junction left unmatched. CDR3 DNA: TGTGCCAGCAGTTACCCCACGACAGGGGGCATGGTTGAGACCCAGTACTTC. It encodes CASSYPTTGGMVETQYF.

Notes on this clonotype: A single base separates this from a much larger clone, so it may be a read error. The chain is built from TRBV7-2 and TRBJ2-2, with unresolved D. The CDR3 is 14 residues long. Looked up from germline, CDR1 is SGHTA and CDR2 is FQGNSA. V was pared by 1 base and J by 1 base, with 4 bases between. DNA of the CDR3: TGTGCCAGCAGCTTAGAGGGGAACACCGGGGAGCTGTTTTTT. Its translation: CASSLEGNTGELFF.

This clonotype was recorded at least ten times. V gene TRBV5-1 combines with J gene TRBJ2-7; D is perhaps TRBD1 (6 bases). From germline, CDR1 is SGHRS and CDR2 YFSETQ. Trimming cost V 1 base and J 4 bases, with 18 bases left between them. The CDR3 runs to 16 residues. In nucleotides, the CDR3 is TGCGCCAGCAGCTTGATAGGAGCAGGGGCGAGATACGAGCAGTACTTC. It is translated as CASSLIGAGARYEQYF.

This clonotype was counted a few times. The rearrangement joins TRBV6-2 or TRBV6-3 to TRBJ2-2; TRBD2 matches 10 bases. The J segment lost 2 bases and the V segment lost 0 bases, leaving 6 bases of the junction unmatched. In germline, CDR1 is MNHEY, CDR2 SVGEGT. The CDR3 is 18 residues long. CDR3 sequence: CASSYSVSGRNNTGELFF. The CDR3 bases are TGTGCCAGCAGTTACTCTGTTAGCGGGAGGAATAACACCGGGGAGCTGTTTTTT.

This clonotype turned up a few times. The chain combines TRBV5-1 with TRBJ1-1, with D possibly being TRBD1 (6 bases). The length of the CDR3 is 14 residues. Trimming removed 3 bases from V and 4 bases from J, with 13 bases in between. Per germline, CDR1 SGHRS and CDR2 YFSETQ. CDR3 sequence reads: CASSSRTAGTEAFF. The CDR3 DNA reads TGCGCCAGCAGCTCCAGGACAGCGGGCACTGAAGCTTTCTTT.

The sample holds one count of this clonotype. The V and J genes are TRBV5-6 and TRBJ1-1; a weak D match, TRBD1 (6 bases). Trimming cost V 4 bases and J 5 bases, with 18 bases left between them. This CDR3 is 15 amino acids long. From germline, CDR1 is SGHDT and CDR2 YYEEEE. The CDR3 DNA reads TGTGCCAGCAGCCCAGAGACAGGACTGGGGACTGAAGCTTTCTTT. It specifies CASSPETGLGTEAFF.

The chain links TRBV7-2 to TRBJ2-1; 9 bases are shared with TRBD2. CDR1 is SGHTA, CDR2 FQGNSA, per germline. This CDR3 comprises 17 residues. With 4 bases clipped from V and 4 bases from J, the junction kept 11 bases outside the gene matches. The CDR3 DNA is TGTGCCAGCAGCTCTAGCCGACGACTAGCGGCTTACAATGAGCAGTTCTTC. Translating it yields CASSSSRRLAAYNEQFF.

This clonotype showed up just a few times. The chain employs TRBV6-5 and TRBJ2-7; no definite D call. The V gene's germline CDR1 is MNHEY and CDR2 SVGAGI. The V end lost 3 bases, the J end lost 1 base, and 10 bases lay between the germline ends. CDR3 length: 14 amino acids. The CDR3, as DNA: TGTGCCAGCAGTTATTCCAAGGATTCCTACGAGCAGTACTTC. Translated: CASSYSKDSYEQYF.

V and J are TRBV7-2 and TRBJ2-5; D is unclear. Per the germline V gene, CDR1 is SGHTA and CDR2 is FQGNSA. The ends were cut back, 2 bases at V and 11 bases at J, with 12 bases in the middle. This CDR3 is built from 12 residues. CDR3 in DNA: TGTGCCAGCAGCTTATCTAACCATGAGCAGTACTTC. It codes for CASSLSNHEQYF. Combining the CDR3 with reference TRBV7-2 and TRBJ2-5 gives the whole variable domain GAGVSQSPSNKVTEKGKDVELRCDPISGHTALYWYRQSLGQGLEFLIYFQGNSAPDKSGLPSDRFSAERTGGSVSTLTIQRTQQEDSAVYLCASSLSNHEQYFGPGTRLLVL.

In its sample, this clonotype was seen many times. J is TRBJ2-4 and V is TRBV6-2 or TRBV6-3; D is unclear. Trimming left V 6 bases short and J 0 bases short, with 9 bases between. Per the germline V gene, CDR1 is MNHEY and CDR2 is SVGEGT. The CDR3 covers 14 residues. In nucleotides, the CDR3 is TGTGCCAGCAGCGCACCGCTAGCCAAAAACATTCAGTACTTC. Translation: CASSAPLAKNIQYF.

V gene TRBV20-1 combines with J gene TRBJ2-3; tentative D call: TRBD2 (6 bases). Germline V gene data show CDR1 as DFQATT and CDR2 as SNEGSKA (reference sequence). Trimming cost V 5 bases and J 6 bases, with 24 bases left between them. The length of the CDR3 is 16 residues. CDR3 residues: CSAPGRGRGGSDTQYF. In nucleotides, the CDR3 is TGCAGTGCTCCCGGACGTGGGCGGGGAGGTAGTGATACGCAGTATTTT.

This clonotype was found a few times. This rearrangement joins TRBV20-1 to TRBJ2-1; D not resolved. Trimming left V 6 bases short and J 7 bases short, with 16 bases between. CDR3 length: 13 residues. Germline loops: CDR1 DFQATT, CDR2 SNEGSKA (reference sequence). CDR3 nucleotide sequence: TGCAGTGCCCCCCGGTTGATGGGAAATGAGCAGTTCTTC. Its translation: CSAPRLMGNEQFF.

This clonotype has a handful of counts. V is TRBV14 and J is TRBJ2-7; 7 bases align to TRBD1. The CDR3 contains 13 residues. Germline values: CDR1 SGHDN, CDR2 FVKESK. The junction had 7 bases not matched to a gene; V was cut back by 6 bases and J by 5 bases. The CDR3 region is CASRLTGTHEQYF. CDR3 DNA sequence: TGTGCCAGCAGGCTGACAGGGACCCACGAGCAGTACTTC.

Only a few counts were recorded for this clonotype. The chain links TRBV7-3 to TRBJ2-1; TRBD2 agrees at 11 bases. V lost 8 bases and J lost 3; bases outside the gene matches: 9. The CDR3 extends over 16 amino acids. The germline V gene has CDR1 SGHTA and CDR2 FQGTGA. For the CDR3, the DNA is TGTGCCAGCGCCCTTGGCGGGACTAGCGGCTACAATGAGCAGTTCTTC. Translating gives CASALGGTSGYNEQFF.

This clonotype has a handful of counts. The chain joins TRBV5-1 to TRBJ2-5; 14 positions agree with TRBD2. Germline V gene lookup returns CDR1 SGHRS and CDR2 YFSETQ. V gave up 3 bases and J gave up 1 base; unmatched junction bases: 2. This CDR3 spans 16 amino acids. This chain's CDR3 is CASSSGTSGSQETQYF. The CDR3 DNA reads TGCGCCAGCAGCTCCGGGACTAGCGGGAGCCAAGAGACCCAGTACTTC.